These T cell receptor beta chains were read from a single sample in a study of T cell repertoires in cytomegalovirus infection. TCRdb passed the reads through MiXCR, listing each CDR3 protein once. The repertoire has about 200,000 distinct CDR3 sequences, 9.5% of them found once; the top ten carry approximately 4.2%. The sample comprised PBMCs. These receptors were collected from a human donor in good health (CMV status not recorded). Some clones in this sample may be carry-over from other donors' samples. Both conserved end residues are part of each CDR3. A D gene is named only where the DNA matches it firmly. Expanded clones get a size class; other rows say once, few or many, or leave the size out.

D gene | clone size | J gene | V gene | CDR3 DNA | CDR3 protein
. | many | TRBJ1-5 | TRBV6-2/TRBV6-3 | TGTGCCAGCAGACCCACAGGGAATGGCAATCAGCCCCAGCATTTT | CASRPTGNGNQPQHF
TRBD2 | many | TRBJ2-2 | TRBV6-2/TRBV6-3 | TGTGCCAGCAGTTACACCGGACTAGCGGGGGGTAACACCGGGGAGCTGTTTTTT | CASSYTGLAGGNTGELFF
. | once | TRBJ1-1 | TRBV7-2 | TGTGCCAGCAGCTCCCACAGGGTGGAGAACACTGAAGCTTTCTTT | CASSSHRVENTEAFF
TRBD1 | few | TRBJ2-7 | TRBV20-1 | TGCAGTGCTACCCCCCTGGGACAGGCCGGCTACGAGCAGTACTTC | CSATPLGQAGYEQYF
. | many | TRBJ1-2 | TRBV7-2 | TGTGCCAGCAGCTTAGATGGTGGACTCTATGGCTACACCTTC | CASSLDGGLYGYTF
. | . | TRBJ1-6 | TRBV5-1 | TGCGCCAGCAGCTTGGCCGGAGATTCACCCCTCCACTTT | CASSLAGDSPLHF
. | . | TRBJ2-5 | TRBV5-6 | TGTGCCAGCAGCTTGGATCAGGGTATGATCCAAGAGACCCAGTACTTC | CASSLDQGMIQETQYF
. | . | TRBJ1-5 | TRBV18 | TGTGCCAGCTCACCACCAAACAGCAATCAGCCCCAGCATTTT | CASSPPNSNQPQHF
TRBD2 | many | TRBJ2-7 | TRBV24-1 | TGTGCCACTGACCGGAGCGGGAGTTCCTTCTACGAGCAGTACTTC | CATDRSGSSFYEQYF
. | many | TRBJ1-2 | TRBV7-9 | TGTGCCAGCACCGACGGAGGGTTGGGCTATGGCTACACCTTC | CASTDGGLGYGYTF
. | many | TRBJ2-7 | TRBV5-1 | TGCGCCAGCAGCTCGGGACTCCAGAGCGCCTACGAGCAGTACTTC | CASSSGLQSAYEQYF
. | . | TRBJ2-7 | TRBV7-9 | TGTGCCAGCAGCCACCGTATAGGGGACTACGAGCAGTACTTC | CASSHRIGDYEQYF
. | . | TRBJ2-1 | TRBV18 | TGTGCCAGCTCACCAGAGTGGGACATTCTAAATGAGCAGTTCTTC | CASSPEWDILNEQFF
. | many | TRBJ2-5 | TRBV7-2 | TGTGCCAGCAGCTTAGGACCTCTACAAGAGACCCAGTACTTC | CASSLGPLQETQYF
. | many | TRBJ1-1 | TRBV11-2 | TGTGCCAGCAGCACCGGACGGGGGCAAGGAACTGAAGCTTTCTTT | CASSTGRGQGTEAFF
TRBD2 | many | TRBJ2-1 | TRBV28 | TGTGCCAGCAGCACGCCGGGGGGGCTAGCGGCAAACCATGGGCAGTTCTTC | CASSTPGGLAANHGQFF
TRBD1 | . | TRBJ2-7 | TRBV2 | TGTGCCAGCGAACCGGGACAGTCGTCCTACGAGCAGTACTTC | CASEPGQSSYEQYF
TRBD2 | . | TRBJ2-5 | TRBV20-1 | TGCAGTGCTAGTGGGGGGACTAGCGGGGGAAGGGGAGAGACCCAGTACTTC | CSASGGTSGGRGETQYF
TRBD2 | many | TRBJ2-3 | TRBV7-9 | TGTGCCAGCAGCTTAGGGACTAGCCACCAAACCACAGATACGCAGTATTTT | CASSLGTSHQTTDTQYF
. | few | TRBJ1-2 | TRBV9 | TGTGCCAGCAGCGGCCAGGGGAGGTATGGCTACACCTTC | CASSGQGRYGYTF
TRBD1 | . | TRBJ1-2 | TRBV14 | TGTGCCAGCAGCCAAGGTCCCGTGGACAGGAACTATTGCTACACCTTC | CASSQGPVDRNYCYTF
TRBD2 | . | TRBJ2-5 | TRBV19 | TGTGCCAGTAGTACCGGACTAGCGGCTGAAGAGACCCAGTACTTC | CASSTGLAAEETQYF
. | . | TRBJ2-7 | TRBV2 | TGTGCCAGCAGTGATACGGGTCTAGCCTACGAGCAGTACTTC | CASSDTGLAYEQYF
. | many | TRBJ1-1 | TRBV7-9 | TGTGCCAGCAGCTTATTCCAGAACACTGAAGCTTTCTTT | CASSLFQNTEAFF
TRBD2 | many | TRBJ2-5 | TRBV28 | TGTGCCAGCAGTTCGGGGCGGGGGACGGGAACGGAGACCCAGTACTTC | CASSSGRGTGTETQYF
. | few | TRBJ2-1 | TRBV7-3 | TGTGCCAGCAGCTTAAAACTTGGGGTATCCACTAGCTCCTACAATGAGCAGTTCTTC | CASSLKLGVSTSSYNEQFF
. | many | TRBJ1-1 | TRBV19 | TGTGCCAGTAGCCTCCCCGGGAGGAACACTGAAGCTTTCTTT | CASSLPGRNTEAFF
. | few | TRBJ2-7 | TRBV19 | TGTGCCAGTAGTATAGCTTGGGGGTCCTCCTACGAGCAGTACTTC | CASSIAWGSSYEQYF
TRBD2 | many | TRBJ2-7 | TRBV11-2 | TGTGCCAGCAGCTTACGGGGGGTAGCGGGATTCTACGAGCAGTACTTC | CASSLRGVAGFYEQYF
. | few | TRBJ1-1 | TRBV12-3/TRBV12-4 | TGTGCCAGCAGTTTTAAGGGCGGGGATACTGAAGCTTTCTTT | CASSFKGGDTEAFF
. | many | TRBJ2-3 | TRBV7-2 | TGTGCCAGCAGCTTAGATGTAGGAAGCACGGCAGATACGCAGTATTTT | CASSLDVGSTADTQYF
TRBD1 | many | TRBJ2-1 | TRBV29-1 | TGCAGCGTTGACGGGACAGCAAGCTCCTACAATGAGCAGTTCTTC | CSVDGTASSYNEQFF
TRBD2 | . | TRBJ2-3 | TRBV20-1 | TGCAGTGCCCCTCCCGGGACTAGCGGCCCCGGTACGCAGTATTTT | CSAPPGTSGPGTQYF
. | . | TRBJ1-3 | TRBV6-2/TRBV6-3 | TGTGCCAGCAGTTACTCGAATCTTGGAAACACCATATATTTT | CASSYSNLGNTIYF
. | . | TRBJ2-7 | TRBV30 | TGTGCCTGGAGTGATGGGGCGTCCTACGAGCAGTACTTC | CAWSDGASYEQYF
TRBD2 | many | TRBJ2-7 | TRBV7-2 | TGTGCCAGCAGCGCTAGTGGGCGGGGGGAGAGCGAGCAGTACTTC | CASSASGRGESEQYF
. | . | TRBJ2-7 | TRBV6-2/TRBV6-3 | TGTGCCAGCAGTTACCAGCGACATACCTCCTACGAGCAGTACTTC | CASSYQRHTSYEQYF